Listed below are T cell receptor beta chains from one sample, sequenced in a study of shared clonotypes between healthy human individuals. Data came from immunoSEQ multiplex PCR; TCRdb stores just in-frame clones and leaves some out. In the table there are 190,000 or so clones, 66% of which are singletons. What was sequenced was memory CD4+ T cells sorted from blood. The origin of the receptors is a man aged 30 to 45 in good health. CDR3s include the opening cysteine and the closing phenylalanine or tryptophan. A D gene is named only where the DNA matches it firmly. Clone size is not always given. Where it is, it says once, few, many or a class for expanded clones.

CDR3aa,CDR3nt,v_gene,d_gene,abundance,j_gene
CASSLNSGSFNEKLFF,TGTGCCAGCAGCTTAAATAGTGGGTCTTTTAATGAAAAACTGTTTTTT,TRBV7-9,.,.,TRBJ1-4
CASSFLSGRAYEQYF,TGTGCCAGCAGCTTTCTTAGCGGGAGGGCCTACGAGCAGTACTTC,TRBV5-6,TRBD2,.,TRBJ2-7
CASSSARDGQPQHF,TGTGCCAGCAGTTCAGCCAGGGACGGTCAGCCCCAGCATTTT,TRBV6-5,.,once,TRBJ1-5
CASRYVGGAEDTQYF,TGTGCCAGCAGATACGTGGGGGGAGCCGAAGATACGCAGTATTTT,TRBV4-2,.,.,TRBJ2-3
CASSLLAGGSQETQYF,TGTGCCAGCAGCCTTCTAGCGGGAGGTTCCCAAGAGACCCAGTACTTC,TRBV7-2,TRBD2,.,TRBJ2-5
CSGHRGSYETQYF,TGCAGCGGTCACAGGGGGAGTTATGAGACCCAGTACTTC,TRBV29-1,TRBD1,.,TRBJ2-5
CASSETGNTEAFF,TGTGCCAGCAGCGAAACAGGGAACACTGAAGCTTTCTTT,TRBV9,.,.,TRBJ1-1
CASSSPGTGTLEQYF,TGTGCCAGTAGTTCTCCCGGGACAGGGACTCTCGAGCAGTACTTC,TRBV19,TRBD1,.,TRBJ2-7
CASSLAGTSGETQYF,TGCGCCAGCAGCTTGGCCGGGACTAGCGGAGAGACCCAGTACTTC,TRBV5-1,TRBD2,.,TRBJ2-5
CASRWTSVSYNEQFF,TGTGCCAGCAGGTGGACTAGTGTCTCCTACAATGAGCAGTTCTTC,TRBV6-5,TRBD2,.,TRBJ2-1
CASTRDRGSGYTF,TGTGCCAGCACCCGGGACAGGGGGTCCGGCTACACCTTC,TRBV7-2,TRBD1,.,TRBJ1-2
CASKAQPNTEAFF,TGTGCCAGCAAGGCACAGCCGAACACTGAAGCTTTCTTT,TRBV6-5,.,.,TRBJ1-1
CASSLTVDSGANVLTF,TGTGCCAGCAGCTTAACCGTAGACTCTGGGGCCAACGTCCTGACTTTC,TRBV7-3,.,once,TRBJ2-6
CASSLVAEGDGYTF,TGCGCCAGCAGCTTGGTGGCGGAGGGGGATGGCTACACCTTC,TRBV5-1,.,few,TRBJ1-2
CASRDSRDRGETQYF,TGTGCCAGCAGAGATAGCCGGGACAGGGGAGAGACCCAGTACTTC,TRBV6-1,TRBD1,many,TRBJ2-5
CASRRVVGRGRDEQYF,TGTGCCAGCAGACGAGTGGTGGGCAGGGGGAGGGACGAGCAGTACTTC,TRBV6-8,.,.,TRBJ2-7
CASSLGGGGRSYEQYF,TGTGCCAGCAGCTTGGGTGGGGGGGGCCGGTCCTACGAGCAGTACTTC,TRBV5-6,.,.,TRBJ2-7
CASSFGTSGSNEQFF,TGTGCCAGCAGCTTCGGGACTAGCGGGAGCAATGAGCAGTTCTTC,TRBV11-2,TRBD2,once,TRBJ2-1
CASSFNGNQPQHF,TGTGCCAGCAGTTTTAACGGCAATCAGCCCCAGCATTTT,TRBV27,.,.,TRBJ1-5
CASSRRSGEFWDTQYF,TGTGCCAGCAGCCGTCGGTCCGGCGAGTTCTGGGATACGCAGTATTTT,TRBV14,.,.,TRBJ2-3
CASSLATGELFF,TGTGCCAGCAGTTTGGCCACCGGGGAGCTGTTTTTT,TRBV5-4,.,.,TRBJ2-2
CASRSSGSRDTQYF,TGTGCCAGCCGGTCTAGCGGGAGTAGAGATACGCAGTATTTT,TRBV2,TRBD2,.,TRBJ2-3
CASSLDGRPYNEQFF,TGTGCCAGCAGTTTAGATGGACGGCCCTACAATGAGCAGTTCTTC,TRBV5-4,.,.,TRBJ2-1
CASRPTGARYGYTF,TGTGCCAGCAGACCGACAGGGGCAAGATATGGCTACACCTTC,TRBV11-2,TRBD1,.,TRBJ1-2
CASSLRHGDTEAFF,TGCGCCAGCAGCTTGAGGCACGGGGACACTGAAGCTTTCTTT,TRBV5-1,.,once,TRBJ1-1
CASNQGGGTQYF,TGTGCCAGCAATCAGGGAGGCGGGACCCAGTACTTC,TRBV2,.,.,TRBJ2-5
CASSVFRASGSTDTQYF,TGTGCCAGTAGTGTTTTTAGGGCTAGCGGGAGCACAGATACGCAGTATTTT,TRBV19,TRBD2,.,TRBJ2-3
CASSSNSGAGETQYF,TGTGCCAGCAGCTCCAACAGCGGAGCAGGCGAGACCCAGTACTTC,TRBV7-3,.,once,TRBJ2-5
CASSVNIAPTYEQYF,TGTGCCAGCAGCGTAAATATAGCCCCGACCTACGAGCAGTACTTC,TRBV9,.,.,TRBJ2-7
CASSLLGIVYEQYF,TGTGCCAGCAGTTTACTAGGGATTGTCTACGAGCAGTACTTC,TRBV28,.,.,TRBJ2-7
CASSSINYGYTF,TGTGCCAGCAGCTCAATTAACTATGGCTACACCTTC,TRBV5-6,.,few,TRBJ1-2
CASSLRWSSTDTQYF,TGTGCCAGCAGCTTAAGGTGGTCCTCCACAGATACGCAGTATTTT,TRBV7-2,.,.,TRBJ2-3
CASSQGASGADTQYF,TGCGCCAGCAGTCAAGGGGCTAGCGGTGCAGATACGCAGTATTTT,TRBV4-3,TRBD2,few,TRBJ2-3
CASSPWDTTTNEKLFF,TGCGCCAGCAGCCCGTGGGACACAACAACTAATGAAAAACTGTTTTTT,TRBV5-1,.,.,TRBJ1-4
CASGYRATNEKLFF,TGTGCCAGCGGGTACCGTGCAACTAATGAAAAACTGTTTTTT,TRBV2,.,few,TRBJ1-4
CASSSRAYNEQFF,TGTGCCAGCTCCTCGAGGGCCTACAATGAGCAGTTCTTC,TRBV7-2,.,.,TRBJ2-1
CASSAKSRGAGGPFTGELFF,TGTGCCAGCAGCGCAAAATCGAGGGGAGCGGGAGGGCCGTTCACCGGGGAGCTGTTTTTT,TRBV9,TRBD2,.,TRBJ2-2
CASIGITNLLAGYNEQFF,TGTGCCAGCATAGGAATCACAAACTTACTAGCGGGGTACAATGAGCAGTTCTTC,TRBV28,TRBD2,few,TRBJ2-1